These 18 T cell receptor beta chains were sequenced from one sample in a study of blood T cell repertoires in COVID-19. Clones were sequenced by immunoSEQ multiplex PCR, and TCRdb holds only the in-frame ones, with some missing. The sample includes some 200,000 clones, 80% to 90% seen only once; the top ten take approximately 8.7%. The sample taken for sequencing was PBMCs or T cells enriched from blood (not recorded which). Receptors were obtained from a man aged 40-49 years who had recovered from COVID-19.

The J gene is TRBJ1-1, the V gene TRBV12-5, with D tentatively TRBD1 (5 bases). CDR3 length: 15 residues. CDR1 and CDR2 (germline): LGHNT, FRNRAP. The V gene lost 6 bases and the J gene lost 1 base, with 15 bases spanning the gap. The CDR3 bases are TGTGCTAGTGGCCTGGACACGGTGGGGAACACTGAAGCTTTCTTT. Protein product: CASGLDTVGNTEAFF.

The chain links TRBV6-5 to TRBJ1-2, with 7 nucleotides matching TRBD1. This CDR3 contains 13 residues. Unmatched junction bases numbered 6, after V lost 6 bases and J lost 5 bases. Germline CDR1 and CDR2: MNHEY and SVGAGI. CDR3 amino acids: CASSAGTVYGYTF. Written as DNA, the CDR3 is TGTGCCAGCAGCGCCGGGACAGTTTATGGCTACACCTTC.

The chain is built from TRBV7-8 and TRBJ2-1; D gene unclear. The CDR3 has 16 amino acids. V gave up 5 bases and J gave up 4 bases, with 18 bases separating them. Germline V lookup: CDR1 SGHVS, CDR2 FQNEAQ. Written as DNA, the CDR3 is TGTGCCAGCAGCATTAACTCCGAAGCCCCTTACAATGAGCAGTTCTTC. It encodes CASSINSEAPYNEQFF.

This clone has only a few counts. V gene TRBV6-2 or TRBV6-3 combines with J gene TRBJ1-2; no definite D call. V was trimmed by 2 bases and J by 8 bases, leaving 9 bases between them. This CDR3 has 12 amino acids. CDR1 is MNHEY, CDR2 SVGEGT, per germline. The CDR3 bases are TGTGCCAGCAGTTACCTGGGGAGGGGCTACACCTTC. Its protein product is CASSYLGRGYTF.

V gene TRBV3-1 (or the pseudogene TRBV3-2) combines with J gene TRBJ1-2; D gene ambiguous. This CDR3 comprises 11 residues. Between the trimmed V and J ends, which lost 1 base and 8 bases, there was a span of 5 bases. Germline V gives CDR1 LGHDT, CDR2 YNNKEL (reference sequence). CDR3 DNA sequence: TGTGCCAGCAGCCAAGCGCGAGGCTACACCTTC. Translated: CASSQARGYTF.

The V call is TRBV5-1, the J call TRBJ2-3; TRBD2 agrees at 10 bases. The CDR3 length is 16 residues. CDR1 SGHRS and CDR2 YFSETQ come from the germline V gene. Trimming cost V 0 bases and J 4 bases; bases outside gene matches: 5. In DNA, the CDR3 is TGCGCCAGCAGCTTGGTCCCAGCGGGGGGGGCAGATACGCAGTATTTT. Its protein product is CASSLVPAGGADTQYF.

The genes are TRBV30 and TRBJ1-6; D might be TRBD1 (6 bases). V was pared by 5 bases and J by 7 bases, with 18 bases between. The CDR3 runs to 15 residues. CDR1 and CDR2 (germline): GTSNPN, SVGIG (reference sequence). This CDR3 is CAWARQAITNSPLHF. CDR3 DNA: TGTGCCTGGGCGCGACAGGCGATCACGAATTCACCCCTCCACTTT.

The gene calls are TRBV29-1 and TRBJ2-7; D may be TRBD1 (6 bases). CDR1 SQVTM and CDR2 ANQGSEA come from the germline V gene. CDR3 length: 12 amino acids. Between the trimmed V and J ends, which lost 3 bases and 6 bases, there was a span of 12 bases. The CDR3 loop is CSVERGSGEQYF. Here the CDR3 DNA reads TGCAGCGTTGAGAGGGGGTCGGGCGAGCAGTACTTC.

This clone showed up just once. The V call is TRBV12-5, the J call TRBJ1-2; D gene ambiguous. Trimming removed 2 bases at V and 0 bases at J, with 10 bases between. This CDR3 contains 15 residues. CDR1 and CDR2 (germline): LGHNT, FRNRAP. The CDR3 sequence is CASGLFTSANYGYTF. The DNA for the CDR3 is TGTGCTAGTGGTTTGTTTACAAGTGCTAACTATGGCTACACCTTC.

The J gene is TRBJ2-1, the V gene TRBV7-3; 10 bases agree with TRBD1. CDR1 and CDR2 (germline): SGHTA, FQGTGA. The V gene end was trimmed by 4 bases and the J gene end by 5 bases; junction bases not matched to a gene: 2. This CDR3 has 14 residues. CDR3 sequence (DNA): TGTGCCAGCAGCTCGGGACAGGGGCACAATGAGCAGTTCTTC. This translates into CASSSGQGHNEQFF.

This chain connects TRBV7-9 to TRBJ2-5, with D maybe TRBD2 (6 bases). V shed 4 bases and J shed 5 bases, with 14 bases lying between them. The CDR3 contains 14 residues. CDR1 is SEHNR and CDR2 is FQNEAQ in the germline V gene (reference sequence). The CDR3 region is CASSSTVAGETQYF. The CDR3, as DNA: TGTGCCAGCAGCTCGACAGTGGCGGGGGAGACCCAGTACTTC. The full variable domain, completed using reference TRBV7-9 and TRBJ2-5, is DTGVSQNPRHKITKRGQNVTFRCDPISEHNRLYWYRQTLGQGPEFLTYFQNEAQLEKSRLLSDRFSAERPKGSFSTLEIQRTEQGDSAMYLCASSSTVAGETQYFGPGTRLLVL.

As DNA, the CDR3 is TGTGCCATCAGCTGGACTAGTCTCCAAGAGACCCAGTACTTC. This encodes CAISWTSLQETQYF. V and J are TRBV10-3 and TRBJ2-5; TRBD2 agrees at 7 bases. J gave up 1 base and V 6 bases, and 5 bases lay outside the gene matches. CDR1 ENHRY and CDR2 SYGVKD come from the germline V gene. The CDR3 runs 14 residues.

The chain recombines TRBV6-6 with TRBJ1-1; 10 nucleotides align to TRBD1. This CDR3 contains 14 residues. Germline V CDR1 and CDR2: MNHNY, SVGAGI (reference sequence). J was trimmed by 3 bases and V by 5 bases; bases with no gene match: 3. The CDR3 here is CASSPGQGDTEAFF. The CDR3 DNA sequence: TGTGCCAGCAGTCCCGGACAGGGGGACACTGAAGCTTTCTTT.

V gene TRBV5-1 combines with J gene TRBJ2-4, with 9 bases lining up with TRBD2. The germline V gene encodes CDR1 SGHRS and CDR2 YFSETQ. Losses at the gene ends were 0 bases for V and 1 base for J; bases not matched to a gene: 8. This CDR3 region has 18 residues. The CDR3 DNA sequence: TGCGCCAGCAGCTTGGTAGAAGGCCTAGCGGGGGCCAAAAACATTCAGTACTTC. Its translation is CASSLVEGLAGAKNIQYF.

This chain uses TRBV20-1 with TRBJ2-5, with a tentative D call TRBD2 (6 bases). Trimming took 3 bases from V and 3 from J, leaving 8 bases between them. Germline loops: CDR1 DFQATT, CDR2 SNEGSKA (reference sequence). The CDR3 extends over 12 amino acids. CDR3 nucleotide sequence: TGCAGTGCTAGTTGGGGGGAAGAGACCCAGTACTTC. It translates to CSASWGEETQYF.

This clone has at least ten counts. The rearrangement links TRBV5-1 to TRBJ2-1, with 9 bases fitting TRBD2. CDR3 size: 14 residues. J was trimmed by 5 bases and V by 0 bases; bases with no gene match: 0. CDR1 is SGHRS and CDR2 is YFSETQ in the germline V gene. CDR3 protein: CASSLGLADNEQFF. The CDR3 DNA reads TGCGCCAGCAGCTTGGGACTAGCGGACAATGAGCAGTTCTTC.

The J gene is TRBJ1-5, the V gene TRBV30; TRBD1 aligns across 11 bases. CDR3 length: 13 residues. CDR1 and CDR2 from the germline V gene are GTSNPN and SVGIG (reference sequence). V dropped 5 bases and J dropped 8; count of bases not matched to a gene: 5. CDR3 sequence: CAWGTGGFKPQHF. In DNA form, the CDR3 reads TGTGCCTGGGGGACAGGGGGATTTAAGCCCCAGCATTTT.

This clone is a singleton in its sample. The chain joins TRBV19 to TRBJ1-1; 9 bases are shared with TRBD1. This CDR3 comprises 15 residues. J was trimmed by 6 bases and V by 7 bases; bases with no gene match: 12. Germline-derived CDR1 and CDR2 are LNHDA and SQIVND (reference sequence). The CDR3 DNA sequence: TGTGCCAGTAAAAGGGACAGGGAAAAATCTGCTGAAGCTTTCTTT. Its protein product is CASKRDREKSAEAFF. Based on the CDR3 plus reference TRBV19 and TRBJ1-1, the full variable domain is DGGITQSPKYLFRKEGQNVTLSCEQNLNHDAMYWYRQDPGQGLRLIYYSQIVNDFQKGDIAEGYSVSREKKESFPLTVTSAQKNPTAFYLCASKRDREKSAEAFFGQGTRLTVV.